This T cell receptor (beta chain) is from a study of PD-L1 blockade in urothelial cancer. Across the study: The authors examined blood 3 weeks (second dose) and 6 weeks after treatment start. Researchers found blood samples held a median of 141,255 T cells.

Noted time point: peripheral blood 6 weeks after treatment start. Germline V gene sequence: CDR1 SGHRS, CDR2 YFSETQ. The CDR3 extends over 14 amino acids. Trimming removed 2 bases from V and 3 bases from J, with 11 bases in between. Measured with immunoSEQ multiplex PCR; TCRdb has only the in-frame clones, and not every one. The profile shows about 48,000 clones, 75% to 90% of them singletons. The input for sequencing was PBMCs, taken around atezolizumab (anti-PD-L1) treatment. The chain combines TRBV5-1 with TRBJ1-1; D possibly corresponds to TRBD1 (6 bases). This clonotype was sampled from a man aged 55-75 years with urothelial cancer. The chain's CDR3 is CASSFDRLYTEAFF. As DNA, the CDR3 is TGCGCCAGCAGCTTCGACAGGCTCTACACTGAAGCTTTCTTT.